A selection of T cell receptor beta chains follows, all from one sample in a study of shared clonotypes between healthy human individuals. Only in-frame clones appear in the TCRdb table, and some are missing; sequencing was by immunoSEQ multiplex PCR. The data show over 1.5 million clones, 95% to 99% seen once. Sequencing input: naive CD4+ T cells sorted from blood. All receptors come from a man younger than 40 in good health. The CDR3 runs from the conserved cysteine through the conserved F or W. D genes are given only for firm matches. Size is stated for part of the rows, as once, few or many counts, or as a class when the clone is expanded.

abundance	v_gene	d_gene	j_gene	CDR3nt	CDR3aa
NA	TRBV9	TRBD1	TRBJ1-2	TGTGCCAGCAGCCCCGGGACAGGGGTTCTTGGCTACACCTTC	CASSPGTGVLGYTF
NA	TRBV4-1	TRBD1	TRBJ2-2	TGCGCCAGCAGCCAAGCCCCCGGGACAGGGGTTACCGGGGAGCTGTTTTTT	CASSQAPGTGVTGELFF
NA	TRBV5-1	TRBD2	TRBJ2-1	TGCGCCAGCAGCTTTTTAGCGGGAGTGGCCTACAATGAGCAGTTCTTC	CASSFLAGVAYNEQFF
NA	TRBV6-1	NA	TRBJ1-1	TGTGCCAGCAAAGGGGGGAAGGTCAGGAACACTGAAGCTTTCTTT	CASKGGKVRNTEAFF
NA	TRBV11-3	NA	TRBJ2-7	TGTGCCAGCAGCTTAGGCCCTGGGGGCGGCTACGAGCAGTACTTC	CASSLGPGGGYEQYF
NA	TRBV25-1	TRBD1	TRBJ2-5	TGTGCCAGCAGTGAATATGGGACAGGGTCGTTAAAGACCCAGTACTTC	CASSEYGTGSLKTQYF
NA	TRBV7-9	NA	TRBJ1-5	TGTGCCAGCAGCAGAGATACCGGGAGCCATCAGCCCCAGCATTTT	CASSRDTGSHQPQHF
NA	TRBV14	NA	TRBJ1-4	TGTGCCAGCAGCCAAGTTACAGGGAACCCGAGGGAAAAACTGTTTTTT	CASSQVTGNPREKLFF
once	TRBV19	NA	TRBJ2-7	TGTGCCAGTAGGAGACAGGCCTTCTCCTACGAGCAGTACTTC	CASRRQAFSYEQYF
NA	TRBV2	NA	TRBJ1-2	TGTGCCACTTATTCTTCGAACGGCTATGGCTACACCTTC	CATYSSNGYGYTF
NA	TRBV28	NA	TRBJ2-5	TGTGCCAGCAGCGTTGACGATAGGGCAGAGACCCAGTACTTC	CASSVDDRAETQYF
once	TRBV11-1	TRBD2	TRBJ2-5	TGTGCCAGCAGCTTAGGACTAGCGGGATATCCAGAGACCCAGTACTTC	CASSLGLAGYPETQYF
NA	TRBV19	TRBD2	TRBJ2-7	TGTGCCAGTAGTATGGCTAGCGGGAGTAAGTCCTACGAGCAGTACTTC	CASSMASGSKSYEQYF
NA	TRBV5-4	TRBD2	TRBJ2-7	TGTGCCAGCAGCTTGGATTCTTACGGGAGGGCCCACGAGCAGTACTTC	CASSLDSYGRAHEQYF
NA	TRBV5-1	NA	TRBJ2-1	TGCGCCAGCAGCTTGGGAAGGGACAATGAGCAGTTCTTC	CASSLGRDNEQFF
NA	TRBV7-8	NA	TRBJ1-2	TGTGCCAGCAGCGACCGGGACCCCTTGCGGGGCTACACCTTC	CASSDRDPLRGYTF
NA	TRBV28	NA	TRBJ2-2	TGTGCCAGCAGTATGCCCCTGGGGCTCACCACCGGGGAGCTGTTTTTT	CASSMPLGLTTGELFF
NA	TRBV5-1	TRBD2	TRBJ2-3	TGCGCCAGCAGTCCTGGACTAGCCCTGGATACGCAGTATTTT	CASSPGLALDTQYF
NA	TRBV5-1	NA	TRBJ2-2	TGCGCCAGCAGCTTAGGGGGGAACACCGGGGAGCTGTTTTTT	CASSLGGNTGELFF
NA	TRBV7-9	NA	TRBJ2-7	TGTGCCAGCAGCTCCACCGACGAATTGTACGAGCAGTACTTC	CASSSTDELYEQYF
few	TRBV9	NA	TRBJ2-2	TGTGCCAGCAGCGTGAAAAGTGGCGGGGAGCTGTTTTTT	CASSVKSGGELFF
NA	TRBV7-2	TRBD1	TRBJ1-2	TGTGCCAGCAGCTTATATCGGACAGGGGTAAAGGATGGCTACACCTTC	CASSLYRTGVKDGYTF
NA	TRBV2	TRBD1	TRBJ2-7	TGTGCCAGCAGTGAAATGGGACAGGGGCCGCAGTACTTC	CASSEMGQGPQYF
NA	TRBV7-6	TRBD2	TRBJ2-1	TGTGCCAGCAGCTTAGCCGGACTAGCGGGAGGGCCAGGGTACAATGAGCAGTTCTTC	CASSLAGLAGGPGYNEQFF
NA	TRBV9	NA	TRBJ1-3	TGTGCCAGCAGCGTAGACGGGACGGTCACCTCTGGAAACACCATATATTTT	CASSVDGTVTSGNTIYF
NA	TRBV18	TRBD2	TRBJ2-1	TGTGCCAGCTTTACCACTAGCGGGAGAGACAATGAGCAGTTCTTC	CASFTTSGRDNEQFF
NA	TRBV5-4	TRBD1	TRBJ2-5	TGTGCCAGCAGCCCCGGGACAGGGGTGGAGACCCAGTACTTC	CASSPGTGVETQYF
NA	TRBV7-6	NA	TRBJ2-7	TGTGCCAGCAGCTCGAGGGGGAGGGCCCCCGAGCAGTACTTC	CASSSRGRAPEQYF
NA	TRBV27	TRBD1	TRBJ1-1	TGTGCCAGCAGTCTGGAACCGACAGGGGTTCGGTCTGAAGCTTTCTTT	CASSLEPTGVRSEAFF
NA	TRBV25-1	NA	TRBJ1-2	TGTGCCAGCAGTGAATTTACGGTCCCTCCTTATGTCTACACCTTC	CASSEFTVPPYVYTF
once	TRBV7-3	NA	TRBJ2-2	TGTGCCAGCAGCTTAAGCACGGGCGGGGAGCTGTTTTTT	CASSLSTGGELFF
NA	TRBV29-1	TRBD2	TRBJ2-2	TGCAGCGTGGGGGGGGCGAACACCGGGGAGCTGTTTTTT	CSVGGANTGELFF
few	TRBV2	TRBD1	TRBJ1-2	TGTGCCAGTACAGGGGCTGGTTATGGCTACACCTTC	CASTGAGYGYTF
NA	TRBV2	NA	TRBJ1-5	TGTGCCAGCAGTGAATTGGGGCGCAGGGGCTATCAGCCCCAGCATTTT	CASSELGRRGYQPQHF
NA	TRBV14	NA	TRBJ2-7	TGTGCCAGCAGCCAACGTGAGGCCTATACCTACGAGCAGTACTTC	CASSQREAYTYEQYF
NA	TRBV28	NA	TRBJ2-1	TGTGCCACGGGGGGACAGGCGCCCTACAATGAGCAGTTCTTC	CATGGQAPYNEQFF
NA	TRBV19	TRBD1	TRBJ2-5	TGTGCCAGTACCCCGGACAGGGAAGAGACCCAGTACTTC	CASTPDREETQYF
NA	TRBV28	NA	TRBJ1-5	TGTGCCAGCAGTTTAGAGGTCGTTCAGCCCCAGCATTTT	CASSLEVVQPQHF
NA	TRBV5-1	NA	TRBJ2-2	TGCGCCAGCAGCCCGTCGACAGGGAACACCGGGGAGCTGTTTTTT	CASSPSTGNTGELFF
NA	TRBV5-1	NA	TRBJ1-2	TGCGCCAGCAGCTTGGAGGGTTCTAACTATGGCTACACCTTC	CASSLEGSNYGYTF
NA	TRBV7-2	NA	TRBJ1-5	TGTGCCAGCAGCTTAGACAGGTCCCCGGGGCCCCAGCATTTT	CASSLDRSPGPQHF
NA	TRBV29-1	NA	TRBJ1-2	TGCAGCGCCCAGAGTCAGGGGATCTATGGCTACACCTTC	CSAQSQGIYGYTF
NA	TRBV5-1	NA	TRBJ1-1	TGCGCCAGCAGCTTCGAAAGGGACACTGAAGCTTTCTTT	CASSFERDTEAFF
NA	TRBV7-2	TRBD1	TRBJ2-7	TGTGCCAGCAGCCAAGACAGGGGCTACGAGCAGTACTTC	CASSQDRGYEQYF
NA	TRBV7-9	TRBD1	TRBJ2-3	TGTGCCAGCAGCTTGACAGGGGACGGCACAGATACGCAGTATTTT	CASSLTGDGTDTQYF
NA	TRBV5-4	NA	TRBJ2-3	TGTGCCAGCAGCTTGAGGCAGGGGATAGATACGCAGTATTTT	CASSLRQGIDTQYF
once	TRBV10-2	NA	TRBJ1-2	TGCGCCAGCAGTGACAGGGGAAAGATCTATGGCTACACCTTC	CASSDRGKIYGYTF
once	TRBV5-1	NA	TRBJ2-4	TGCGCCAGCAGCTTGGACACAGCGTTAGGGGACATTCAGTACTTC	CASSLDTALGDIQYF
NA	TRBV5-1	NA	TRBJ1-1	TGCGCCAGCAGCTCCAGGTTAACGAACACTGAAGCTTTCTTT	CASSSRLTNTEAFF
once	TRBV6-1	TRBD2	TRBJ2-1	TGTGCCAGCAGTGAGGGACTAGCAAGGGAGCAGTTCTTC	CASSEGLAREQFF
NA	TRBV9	NA	TRBJ2-1	TGTGCCAGCAGCGTAGAGCAAGAGAACAATGAGCAGTTCTTC	CASSVEQENNEQFF
NA	TRBV28	NA	TRBJ1-1	TGTGCCAGCAGTATACAGGTGAACACTGAAGCTTTCTTT	CASSIQVNTEAFF
NA	TRBV5-1	NA	TRBJ2-2	TGCGCCAGCAGCTTGCCTACGGGGAACACCGGGGAGCTGTTTTTT	CASSLPTGNTGELFF